The clone carrying this TCR beta chain has only a few counts. Antigen unknown. This record comes from a study of T cell repertoires in aging, cancer and after chemotherapy. Study-level information: Six age groups, ranging from 30 or younger to 70 or older, included the donors. The full dataset contained several million TCR reads.

Study-wide points: In cancer patients, declining TCR diversity with age involved lost richness and lost evenness. No conclusions about immunological memory after chemotherapy can be drawn from the repertoire data.

Peripheral blood genomic DNA, not sorted cells or RNA, was the template. The CDR3 is 15 residues long. From germline, CDR1 is SGHAT and CDR2 FQDESV (reference sequence). Between the trimmed V and J ends, which lost 1 base and 5 bases, there was a span of 12 bases. A mixed TRB-A/B primer pool amplified rearranged TRB by multiplex touch-down PCR. TCRdb itself ran the multiplex PCR reads through MiXCR, one entry per CDR3 protein. The sample lists approximately 1,700 distinct CDR3 sequences; roughly 34% were seen once. The chain recombines TRBV11-1 with TRBJ2-4; the D is unclear. The sample was blood. This receptor was obtained from a human donor with a solid tumor. The CDR3 DNA is TGTGCCAGCAGCTTAGAATCAACCCCGGAAAACATTCAGTACTTC. Translation: CASSLESTPENIQYF.